Listed below are T cell receptor beta chains from one sample, sequenced in a study of blood T cells in healthy people across ages. MiXCR, run by TCRdb on the 5' RACE reads, gives a single entry per CDR3 protein. The table lists 600,000 to 800,000 distinct CDR3 sequences, roughly 20% of them singletons. The sequenced sample consisted of blood. These receptors all stem from a man aged 70 or older in good health. Each CDR3 is given with its conserved first and last residue. Each record gives: clone size, J gene, CDR3 length, V gene, D gene, CDR3 DNA, CDR3 protein. A D gene is named only where the DNA matches it firmly. Only some rows state a clone size, as once, few, many or a class for expanded clones.

size: few; J: TRBJ2-1; length: 12; V: TRBV2; D: .; DNA: TGTGCCAGCAGGGACAGCCTGGGTGAGCAGTTCTTC; CDR3: CASRDSLGEQFF
size: .; J: TRBJ1-1; length: 14; V: TRBV20-1; D: .; DNA: TGTAGTGCTAGGAGGGCAGGGCCTAACACTGAAGCTTTCTTT; CDR3: CSARRAGPNTEAFF
size: .; J: TRBJ2-1; length: 10; V: TRBV7-9; D: .; DNA: TGTGCCAGCAGGTCCGCTGAGCAGTTCTTC; CDR3: CASRSAEQFF
size: .; J: TRBJ2-7; length: 15; V: TRBV29-1; D: TRBD1; DNA: TGCAGCGTTGAAGGAGGGACAGGGGTTTCCTACGAGCAGTACTTC; CDR3: CSVEGGTGVSYEQYF
size: few; J: TRBJ1-2; length: 15; V: TRBV3-1; D: .; DNA: TGTGCCAGCAGCCAAAGGGACCCTAGTCGGTATGGCTACACCTTC; CDR3: CASSQRDPSRYGYTF
size: few; J: TRBJ2-1; length: 13; V: TRBV28; D: TRBD2; DNA: TGTGCCAGCAAAGCGGGAGGTAACAATGAGCAGTTCTTC; CDR3: CASKAGGNNEQFF
size: few; J: TRBJ1-2; length: 12; V: TRBV27; D: .; DNA: TGTGCCACCAAAGACAGGAGGACTGGCTACACCTTC; CDR3: CATKDRRTGYTF
size: many; J: TRBJ2-2; length: 12; V: TRBV7-3; D: .; DNA: TGTGCCAGCAGCCAATCCACCGGGGAGCTGTTTTTT; CDR3: CASSQSTGELFF
size: many; J: TRBJ2-7; length: 15; V: TRBV28; D: .; DNA: TGTGCCAGCACCCTGGTCAAGGGGGTTCCCTACGAGCAGTACTTC; CDR3: CASTLVKGVPYEQYF
size: few; J: TRBJ2-1; length: 16; V: TRBV20-1; D: .; DNA: TGCAGTGCTAGGTCCATGGAGGGGATGGGCTACAATGAGCAGTTCTTC; CDR3: CSARSMEGMGYNEQFF
size: .; J: TRBJ2-7; length: 15; V: TRBV7-9; D: TRBD1; DNA: TGTGCCAGCAGCTTTACCAGGGACAGCTCCTACGAGCAGTACTTC; CDR3: CASSFTRDSSYEQYF
size: many; J: TRBJ2-7; length: 15; V: TRBV29-1; D: .; DNA: TGCAGCGTTGAAGCCCCCGGCCTGAAAGCTTACGAGCAGTACTTC; CDR3: CSVEAPGLKAYEQYF
size: many; J: TRBJ2-2; length: 15; V: TRBV5-1; D: TRBD2; DNA: TGCGCCAGCAGCCCGGCGGGACTAAGTTCCGGGGAGCTGTTTTTT; CDR3: CASSPAGLSSGELFF
size: .; J: TRBJ2-3; length: 13; V: TRBV5-1; D: TRBD2; DNA: TGCGCCAGCAGCTGGACTAGCTCAGATACGCAGTATTTT; CDR3: CASSWTSSDTQYF
size: .; J: TRBJ2-1; length: 17; V: TRBV19; D: .; DNA: TGTGCCAGTAGTATGTTAGGTGCTGGAGGGGCCTACAATGAGCAGTTCTTC; CDR3: CASSMLGAGGAYNEQFF
size: few; J: TRBJ2-1; length: 14; V: TRBV12-3/TRBV12-4; D: TRBD2; DNA: TGTGCCAGCAGACTAGCGGGGTCCTACAATGAGCAGTTCTTC; CDR3: CASRLAGSYNEQFF
size: .; J: TRBJ2-5; length: 17; V: TRBV20-1; D: TRBD2; DNA: TGCAGTGCCCTCTGGGGACTAGCGGGAGGGGTGAAAGAGACCCAGCACTTC; CDR3: CSALWGLAGGVKETQHF
size: few; J: TRBJ1-5; length: 17; V: TRBV28; D: TRBD1; DNA: TGTGCCAGCAGTCCGCCGGGACAGGGCGTAGGCAGTCAGCCCCAGCATTTT; CDR3: CASSPPGQGVGSQPQHF
size: .; J: TRBJ2-5; length: 16; V: TRBV3-1; D: .; DNA: TGTGCCAGCAGCCAAGATCAAGGGGGGTACCAAGAGACCCAGTACTTC; CDR3: CASSQDQGGYQETQYF
size: .; J: TRBJ2-3; length: 14; V: TRBV2; D: TRBD1; DNA: TGTGCCAGCAAGACAGGGGCGCGAGTTGATACGCAGTATTTT; CDR3: CASKTGARVDTQYF
size: few; J: TRBJ1-6; length: 12; V: TRBV12-3/TRBV12-4; D: TRBD1; DNA: TGTGCCAGCAGTTTGAAGGGGGCGATCCTCCACTTT; CDR3: CASSLKGAILHF
size: .; J: TRBJ1-1; length: 11; V: TRBV7-9; D: .; DNA: TGTGCCAGCAGCTTAAGCTACGTGGCTTTCTTT; CDR3: CASSLSYVAFF
size: .; J: TRBJ2-3; length: 15; V: TRBV9; D: .; DNA: TGTGCCAGCAGCGCCTACGATGACAGAACAGATACGCAGTATTTT; CDR3: CASSAYDDRTDTQYF
size: many; J: TRBJ2-2; length: 13; V: TRBV5-1; D: .; DNA: TGCGCCAGCAGCACCGGTAACACCGGGGAGCTGTTTTTT; CDR3: CASSTGNTGELFF
size: .; J: TRBJ2-7; length: 13; V: TRBV15; D: TRBD1; DNA: TGTGCCACCAGTATAGGGGGCGACTACGAGCAGTACTTC; CDR3: CATSIGGDYEQYF
size: many; J: TRBJ2-7; length: 13; V: TRBV5-4; D: .; DNA: TGTGCCAGCAGCCAATCTTACTCCTACGAGCAGTACTTC; CDR3: CASSQSYSYEQYF
size: many; J: TRBJ2-3; length: 15; V: TRBV7-7; D: .; DNA: TGTGCTAGCAGCTTAGGGCTACAACTCACAGATACGCAGTATTTT; CDR3: CASSLGLQLTDTQYF
size: once; J: TRBJ2-7; length: 15; V: TRBV5-1; D: .; DNA: TGCGCCAGCAGCCCGGAGGTGGGCTTGTCCTACGAGCAGTACTTC; CDR3: CASSPEVGLSYEQYF
size: .; J: TRBJ2-4; length: 13; V: TRBV7-3; D: .; DNA: TGTGCCAGCAGCCAAGGGCCATGGGACATTCAGTACTTC; CDR3: CASSQGPWDIQYF
size: .; J: TRBJ2-3; length: 13; V: TRBV13; D: .; DNA: TGTGCCAGCAGCTCGCAGAGCACAGATACGCAGTATTTT; CDR3: CASSSQSTDTQYF
size: .; J: TRBJ1-5; length: 16; V: TRBV12-3/TRBV12-4; D: .; DNA: TGTGCCAGCAGTCCCCACCCCTTGGATAGCAATCAGCCCCAGCATTTT; CDR3: CASSPHPLDSNQPQHF
size: .; J: TRBJ2-1; length: 16; V: TRBV6-5; D: TRBD2; DNA: TGTGCCAGCAGTTACTCTTCGCGGGAGGGATCGAATGAGCAGTTCTTC; CDR3: CASSYSSREGSNEQFF
size: .; J: TRBJ1-2; length: 14; V: TRBV7-9; D: TRBD1; DNA: TGTGCCAGCGGCTTCCAGGGGGGGAGCGGGGGCTACACCTTC; CDR3: CASGFQGGSGGYTF
size: few; J: TRBJ2-1; length: 13; V: TRBV27; D: .; DNA: TGTGCCAGCACTCTAGGGGCAGGCCGTGAGCAGTTCTTC; CDR3: CASTLGAGREQFF
size: few; J: TRBJ2-1; length: 14; V: TRBV12-5; D: .; DNA: TGTGCTAGTGGTTCCCAAACAAGGGTCCATGAGCAGTTCTTC; CDR3: CASGSQTRVHEQFF
size: .; J: TRBJ1-1; length: 14; V: TRBV14; D: TRBD1; DNA: TGTGCCAGCAGCCAGACCCAGGGGGTGGCTGAAGCTTTCTTT; CDR3: CASSQTQGVAEAFF
size: few; J: TRBJ2-5; length: 17; V: TRBV6-2/TRBV6-3; D: .; DNA: TGTGCCAGCAGCAGCCGGGACTTCCGAAGGAGGCAAGAGACTCAGTACTTC; CDR3: CASSSRDFRRRQETQYF
size: few; J: TRBJ2-1; length: 15; V: TRBV6-5; D: .; DNA: TGTGCCAGCACCACGGGGGCCAGGGAAAGCGGTGAGCAGTTCTTC; CDR3: CASTTGARESGEQFF
size: few; J: TRBJ2-7; length: 12; V: TRBV29-1; D: .; DNA: TGCAGCGTTGATCGGGGGGCTGGCGAGCAGTACTTC; CDR3: CSVDRGAGEQYF
size: .; J: TRBJ2-4; length: 13; V: TRBV28; D: .; DNA: TGTGCCAGCAGTGCACCCGGACTCTCAATTCAGTACTTC; CDR3: CASSAPGLSIQYF
size: .; J: TRBJ2-3; length: 12; V: TRBV20-1; D: TRBD1; DNA: TGCAGTGCTAGGCCAGGGGGAAATACGCAGTATTTT; CDR3: CSARPGGNTQYF
size: few; J: TRBJ2-5; length: 14; V: TRBV10-3; D: TRBD2; DNA: TGTGCCACGGGAGGGGGTCAGAACCAAGAGACCCAGTACTTC; CDR3: CATGGGQNQETQYF
size: many; J: TRBJ2-5; length: 16; V: TRBV3-1; D: TRBD2; DNA: TGTGCCAGCAGCCAAGAAACTAGCGGGAGGTCGAAGACCCAGTACTTC; CDR3: CASSQETSGRSKTQYF
size: .; J: TRBJ1-2; length: 15; V: TRBV9; D: .; DNA: TGTGCCAGCAGCTTACAGGGTTATTCTAACTATGGCTACACCTTC; CDR3: CASSLQGYSNYGYTF
size: few; J: TRBJ2-7; length: 15; V: TRBV3-1; D: .; DNA: TGTGCCAGCAGCCAAGATGTACCTTATAGCAACGAGCAGTACTTC; CDR3: CASSQDVPYSNEQYF
size: .; J: TRBJ2-7; length: 13; V: TRBV28; D: TRBD1; DNA: TGTGCCAGCGGACAGGGGGCTACCTACGAGCAGTACTTC; CDR3: CASGQGATYEQYF
size: .; J: TRBJ2-1; length: 16; V: TRBV20-1; D: TRBD2; DNA: TGCAGTGCTAGAGTTGGGGCTAGCGGGAGGTACAATGAGCAGTTCTTC; CDR3: CSARVGASGRYNEQFF
size: few; J: TRBJ2-5; length: 16; V: TRBV7-6; D: TRBD2; DNA: TGTGCCAGCAGCTTACCTGCTAGCGGGCTTGGGGAGACCCAGTACTTC; CDR3: CASSLPASGLGETQYF
size: .; J: TRBJ2-5; length: 15; V: TRBV9; D: .; DNA: TGTGCCAGCAGCGTAGGTGGCTTTTACCAAGAGACCCAGTACTTC; CDR3: CASSVGGFYQETQYF
size: .; J: TRBJ2-4; length: 17; V: TRBV28; D: .; DNA: TGTGCCAGCACCACCCCCAGGCGGGATTTAGCCAAAAACATTCAGTACTTC; CDR3: CASTTPRRDLAKNIQYF
size: .; J: TRBJ2-1; length: 14; V: TRBV20-1; D: TRBD1; DNA: TGCAGTGCCAGGGACAGGGTCAACTACAATGAGCAGTTCTTC; CDR3: CSARDRVNYNEQFF